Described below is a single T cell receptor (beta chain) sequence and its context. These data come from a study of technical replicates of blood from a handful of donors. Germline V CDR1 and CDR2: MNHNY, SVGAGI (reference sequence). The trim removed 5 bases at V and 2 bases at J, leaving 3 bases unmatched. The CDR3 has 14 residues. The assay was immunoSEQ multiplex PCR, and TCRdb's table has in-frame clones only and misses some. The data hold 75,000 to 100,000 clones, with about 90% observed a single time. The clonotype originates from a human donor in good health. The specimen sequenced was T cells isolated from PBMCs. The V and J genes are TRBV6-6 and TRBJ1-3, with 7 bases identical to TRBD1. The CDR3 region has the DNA TGTGCCAGCAGTACCGACAGGGCTGGAAACACCATATATTTT. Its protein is CASSTDRAGNTIYF.